The following is a TCR beta chain sequence with its context. There are 16 residues in the CDR3. V lost 2 bases and J lost 9; bases outside the gene matches: 13. CDR1 is MDHEN, CDR2 SYDVKM, per germline. The data were taken from a study of blood T cell repertoires in COVID-19. In the study overall: Samples came from the United States, Italy and Spain, spanning acute and convalescent COVID-19. The analysed material was cDNA or gDNA that came from T cells, B-cell-depleted T cells, or PBMCs.

As handled by the study authors: Reference gene primer amplification gave estimated nucleated cell counts. Data came from immunoSEQ multiplex PCR; TCRdb stores just in-frame clones and leaves some out. V and J calls and clone size come straight from that table; D and trimming were deduced from the DNA. The table lists around 99,000 clones, 80% of them singletons, with approximately 4.3% in the top ten. The V gene is TRBV28, the J gene TRBJ2-1; TRBD2 agrees at 7 bases. The TCR sequence derives from a human donor in a cohort sampled during active or convalescent COVID-19. Sequencing used peripheral blood. The CDR3 loop is CASSLVAGVSSGEQFF. DNA for the CDR3: TGTGCCAGCAGTTTAGTGGCGGGAGTGTCGAGTGGTGAGCAGTTCTTC.